What follows are 32 T cell receptor beta chains derived from one specimen sequenced in a study of T cell responses to AZD1222 COVID-19 vaccine. Some clones are missing from TCRdb's copy, which holds only in-frame ones; the method was immunoSEQ multiplex PCR. The sample shows about 130,000 clones, 70% to 90% of them seen only once. This material consisted of peripheral blood, taken on day 0 of AZD1222 vaccination. Receptor source: an adult in good health.

This clone was picked up one time. This chain connects TRBV19 to TRBJ1-5, with 9 bases aligning to TRBD1. Germline V gene lookup returns CDR1 LNHDA and CDR2 SQIVND (reference sequence). V was clipped by 4 bases and J by 6 bases; unmatched bases: 7. This CDR3 region has 15 residues. The CDR3 spells CASSSWGQGGQPQHF. The CDR3 region has the DNA TGTGCCAGTAGTAGCTGGGGACAGGGCGGTCAGCCCCAGCATTTT.

This clone was observed once. CDR3 bases: TGTGCCAGCTCACCTAACAAAGGAAACGAGCAGTACTTC. Amino acids: CASSPNKGNEQYF. The chain combines TRBV18 with TRBJ2-7; D gene uncertain. Deletions cut 3 bases from V and 5 bases from J, with 11 bases between. CDR3 length: 13 amino acids. CDR1 and CDR2 from the germline V gene are KGHSH and LQKENI.

The chain employs TRBV11-3 and TRBJ1-2; possible D gene TRBD1, 5 bases. Germline CDR1 SGHNT, CDR2 YENEEA. CDR3 length: 15 residues. V was pared by 1 base and J by 0 bases, with 9 bases between. Here the CDR3 reads CASSLATDTNYGYTF. DNA of the CDR3: TGTGCCAGCAGCTTAGCTACGGACACTAACTATGGCTACACCTTC.

This clone is a singleton in its sample. V usage is TRBV4-2 and J usage is TRBJ1-5; no firm D call. Germline values: CDR1 LGHNA, CDR2 YNFKEQ. V was cut by 3 bases and J by 7 bases, with 10 bases left in between. There are 13 residues in the CDR3. This chain's CDR3 is CASSHSTGQPQHF. CDR3 DNA: TGTGCCAGCAGCCATTCCACGGGGCAGCCCCAGCATTTT.

This clone appeared once. The chain is built from TRBV2 and TRBJ1-1, with D uncertain. Germline V gene lookup returns CDR1 SNHLY and CDR2 FYNNEI. V shed 8 bases and J shed 2 bases, with 12 bases lying between them. CDR3 length: 13 residues. The CDR3, as DNA: TGTGCCAGCCGCGCAGAGGTCAACACTGAAGCTTTCTTT. Protein product: CASRAEVNTEAFF.

The chain couples TRBV6-6 to TRBJ2-7; unclear D gene. This CDR3 has 12 amino acids. CDR1 and CDR2 from the germline V gene are MNHNY and SVGAGI (reference sequence). Trimming took 4 bases from V and 2 from J, leaving 6 bases between them. CDR3 sequence reads: CASSSQTYEQYF. The CDR3 DNA reads as TGTGCCAGCAGTTCGCAAACCTACGAGCAGTACTTC.

The rearrangement joins TRBV7-9 to TRBJ2-1, with 8 bases identical to TRBD1. Germline CDR1 is SEHNR and CDR2 is FQNEAQ (reference sequence). The CDR3 consists of 13 residues. V lost 6 bases, J lost 5 bases, and 3 bases stayed unmatched. As DNA, the CDR3 is TGTGCCAGCAGGCCGGACAGGGACAATGAGCAGTTCTTC. As protein: CASRPDRDNEQFF. The complete variable domain, with remaining parts taken from reference TRBV7-9 and TRBJ2-1, reads DTGVSQNPRHKITKRGQNVTFRCDPISEHNRLYWYRQTLGQGPEFLTYFQNEAQLEKSRLLSDRFSAERPKGSFSTLEIQRTEQGDSAMYLCASRPDRDNEQFFGPGTRLTVL.

The chain recombines TRBV5-1 with TRBJ2-3; D not certain. Germline V CDR1 and CDR2: SGHRS, YFSETQ. The CDR3 has 15 amino acids. Trimming pared 4 bases from V and 2 bases from J, leaving 14 bases between. This CDR3 reads CASSLMGLTTDTQYF. The CDR3 DNA reads TGCGCCAGCAGCCTTATGGGATTAACCACAGATACGCAGTATTTT.

The V call is TRBV5-1, the J call TRBJ1-1, with a weak D call TRBD1 (5 bases). Germline V gene sequence: CDR1 SGHRS, CDR2 YFSETQ. Trimming removed 2 bases at V and 0 bases at J, with 8 bases between. The CDR3 is 14 amino acids. The CDR3 sequence is CASSFDSMNTEAFF. The CDR3 DNA sequence: TGCGCCAGCAGCTTCGACAGTATGAACACTGAAGCTTTCTTT.

This chain connects TRBV19 to TRBJ2-3; D is undetermined. Germline V lookup: CDR1 LNHDA, CDR2 SQIVND (reference sequence). The V end was cut by 3 bases, the J end by 3 bases, with 4 bases between. CDR3 length: 12 amino acids. As DNA, the CDR3 is TGTGCCAGTAGTATCAGGACAGATACGCAGTATTTT. This codes for CASSIRTDTQYF.

The V call is TRBV9, the J call TRBJ2-1; TRBD2 aligns across 7 bases. Germline CDR1 is SGDLS and CDR2 is YYNGEE. The CDR3 loop spans 15 amino acids. V was pared by 2 bases and J by 6 bases, with 8 bases of the junction left unmatched. The CDR3 reads CASSVGGGVRNEQFF. In nucleotides, the CDR3 is TGTGCCAGCAGCGTGGGCGGGGGAGTACGCAATGAGCAGTTCTTC.

The chain uses TRBV19 and TRBJ1-5; 12 nucleotides line up with TRBD1. V lost 4 bases and J lost 10; bases outside the gene matches: 11. CDR3 length: 16 residues. The germline CDR1 and CDR2 sequences are LNHDA and SQIVND (reference sequence). The CDR3 sequence: CASSSWDRGRFRPQHF. The DNA for the CDR3 is TGTGCCAGTAGTAGCTGGGACAGGGGGCGATTTAGACCCCAGCATTTT.

The rearrangement joins TRBV2 to TRBJ2-7; perhaps TRBD2 as D (6 bases). The length of the CDR3 is 15 residues. Germline V lookup: CDR1 SNHLY, CDR2 FYNNEI. Trimming removed 7 bases from V and 5 bases from J, with 21 bases in between. The CDR3 DNA reads TGTGCCAGCATGGGAGGAGGGAAGTCTCTCAACGAGCAGTACTTC. Translated, it gives CASMGGGKSLNEQYF.

This clone was detected only once. The chain employs TRBV11-3 and TRBJ1-1; perhaps TRBD1 as D (5 bases). Trimming removed 1 base at V and 1 base at J, with 7 bases between. The CDR3 covers 14 residues. Germline values: CDR1 SGHNT, CDR2 YENEEA. The CDR3, as DNA: TGTGCCAGCAGCTTAGGAGGGGAGAACACTGAAGCTTTCTTT. Translated: CASSLGGENTEAFF.

The chain uses TRBV5-1 and TRBJ1-4, with D possibly being TRBD1 (5 bases). V was shortened by 7 bases and J by 0 bases, with 7 bases between the two germline ends. Germline lookup yields CDR1 SGHRS and CDR2 YFSETQ. CDR3 length equals 13 residues. Here the CDR3 DNA reads TGCGCCAGCGCAGGGTCAACTAATGAAAAACTGTTTTTT. This sequence encodes CASAGSTNEKLFF.

V gene TRBV28 combines with J gene TRBJ1-2, with 10 nucleotides matching TRBD1. The CDR3 runs to 13 residues. Trimming took 8 bases from V and 1 from J; bases not matched to a gene: 1. The germline V gene has CDR1 MDHEN and CDR2 SYDVKM. The CDR3 region is CASRDRGNYGYTF. The CDR3 region has the DNA TGTGCCAGCCGGGACAGGGGTAACTATGGCTACACCTTC.

This clone was observed a single time. This chain uses TRBV28 with TRBJ1-2, with a possible D match to TRBD1 (5 bases). V lost 5 bases, J lost 4 bases, and 14 bases lay in between. This CDR3 comprises 14 residues. The germline V gene has CDR1 MDHEN and CDR2 SYDVKM. The CDR3 region has the DNA TGTGCCAGCAGTCCCGACGGGACCTCCTATGGCTACACCTTC. Residues: CASSPDGTSYGYTF.

This clone is a singleton in its sample. This chain joins TRBV4-1 and TRBJ1-5; a weak D match, TRBD1 (6 bases). From germline, CDR1 is MGHRA and CDR2 YSYEKL. Trimming removed 4 bases from V and 5 bases from J, with 18 bases in between. The CDR3 is 16 amino acids. Here the CDR3 DNA reads TGCGCCAGCAGCCGGAGAGGAACAGGGACGGATCAGCCCCAGCATTTT. This translates into CASSRRGTGTDQPQHF.

The CDR3: CASSPTASGNTIYF. The CDR3 bases are TGTGCCAGCAGTCCGACGGCCTCTGGAAACACCATATATTTT. This chain uses TRBV2 with TRBJ1-3; D gene ambiguous. Germline V gives CDR1 SNHLY, CDR2 FYNNEI. The CDR3 runs to 14 residues. V dropped 5 bases and J dropped 0 bases, with 8 bases sitting between them.

The genes are TRBV5-1 and TRBJ2-2, with 7 bases fitting TRBD1. This CDR3 has 13 amino acids. Germline V gene sequence: CDR1 SGHRS, CDR2 YFSETQ. The V segment lost 4 bases and the J segment 8 bases; nucleotides outside the gene matches: 5. The CDR3 nucleotides read TGCGCCAGCAGCGAGGGGGCGACGGGGGAGCTGTTTTTT. This encodes CASSEGATGELFF.

As to this clone: Other DNA sequences within the sample encode an identical CDR3. V gene TRBV6-5 combines with J gene TRBJ1-5; 8 bases are a match to TRBD1. Looked up from germline, CDR1 is MNHEY and CDR2 is SVGAGI. The CDR3 has 13 residues. The junction had 5 bases not matched to a gene; V was cut back by 6 bases and J by 7 bases. The CDR3 is CASSTGGGQPQHF. CDR3 DNA: TGTGCCAGCAGCACAGGGGGAGGGCAGCCCCAGCATTTT.

This clone was counted only a few times. The gene calls are TRBV12-3 or TRBV12-4 and TRBJ2-2, with TRBD1 matching over 7 bases. CDR3 length: 12 amino acids. CDR3 bases: TGTGCACAGGGGTGGGGCACCGGGGAGCTGTTTTTT. It is translated as CAQGWGTGELFF.

This clone has just one count. The chain couples TRBV7-6 to TRBJ1-6, with a tentative D call TRBD1 (5 bases). The CDR3 covers 16 residues. Germline CDR1 reads SGHVS; CDR2 reads FNYEAQ. Between the trimmed V and J ends, which lost 2 bases and 11 bases, there was a span of 19 bases. CDR3 coding DNA: TGTGCCAGCAGCTTAACGGTCAGGTCGACGGGGGCACCCCTCCACTTT. It yields the protein CASSLTVRSTGAPLHF.

This chain joins TRBV4-1 and TRBJ1-2, with 7 bases identical to TRBD1. This CDR3 comprises 15 residues. Germline V gene sequence: CDR1 MGHRA, CDR2 YSYEKL. The J segment lost 8 bases and the V segment lost 4 bases, leaving 13 bases of the junction unmatched. CDR3 in amino acids: CASSLPQGDAGGYTF. CDR3 nucleotides: TGCGCCAGCAGCCTGCCTCAGGGGGATGCTGGGGGCTACACCTTC.

This clone was observed a handful of times. This chain uses TRBV3-1 (or the pseudogene TRBV3-2) with TRBJ1-4; a possible D gene is TRBD1 (6 bases). From germline, CDR1 is LGHDT and CDR2 YNNKEL (reference sequence). Trimming pared 4 bases from V and 3 bases from J, leaving 15 bases between. CDR3 length: 16 residues. The CDR3 protein is CASSPRGQGPNEKLFF. The CDR3 DNA is TGTGCCAGCAGCCCCCGAGGTCAGGGGCCTAATGAAAAACTGTTTTTT.

V and J are TRBV12-3 or TRBV12-4 and TRBJ1-1; 8 bases line up with TRBD1. J was trimmed by 7 bases and V by 3 bases; bases with no gene match: 4. This CDR3 has 13 residues. The CDR3 loop is CASSFDRGIEAFF. CDR3 sequence (DNA): TGTGCCAGCAGTTTCGACAGGGGAATTGAAGCTTTCTTT.

The table lists this clone with a count of one. The CDR3 coding sequence is TGTGCCAGCAGCCTCGACTGGTTCGACTCTGGAAACACCATATATTTT. This encodes CASSLDWFDSGNTIYF. V gene TRBV3-1 (or the pseudogene TRBV3-2) combines with J gene TRBJ1-3, with unresolved D. CDR1 and CDR2 (germline): LGHDT, YNNKEL (reference sequence). The length of the CDR3 is 16 residues. Deletions cut 4 bases from V and 0 bases from J, with 13 bases between.

This sequence joins TRBV9 and TRBJ1-1, with TRBD1 matching 7 bases. This CDR3 has 14 amino acids. From germline, CDR1 is SGDLS and CDR2 YYNGEE. V was clipped by 4 bases and J by 4 bases; unmatched bases: 7. The CDR3 loop is CASSPTGASTEAFF. The DNA of the CDR3 is TGTGCCAGCAGCCCTACAGGGGCGAGCACTGAAGCTTTCTTT.

Notes on this clone: The sample carries other DNA sequences with the same CDR3. The chain is built from TRBV5-6 and TRBJ2-7; D is unclear. Germline CDR1 and CDR2: SGHDT and YYEEEE. Trimming cost V 4 bases and J 0 bases, with 11 bases left between them. This CDR3 comprises 14 residues. The CDR3 here is CASSPPTGSYEQYF. DNA for the CDR3: TGTGCCAGCAGCCCACCGACGGGCTCCTACGAGCAGTACTTC.

This sequence joins TRBV9 and TRBJ1-3, with 7 bases matching TRBD1. Germline CDR1 SGDLS, CDR2 YYNGEE. CDR3 length: 15 residues. J gave up 1 base and V 4 bases, and 5 bases lay outside the gene matches. Here the CDR3 reads CASSREQGSGNTIYF. In DNA, the CDR3 is TGTGCCAGCAGCCGAGAACAGGGGTCTGGAAACACCATATATTTT.

V usage is TRBV2 and J usage is TRBJ1-1; 7 bases line up with TRBD1. Trimming took 7 bases from V and 6 from J; bases not matched to a gene: 14. The CDR3 totals 15 residues. Per the germline V gene, CDR1 is SNHLY and CDR2 is FYNNEI. The CDR3 sequence is CASIRTGLGPAEAFF. The DNA of the CDR3 is TGTGCCAGCATTAGGACAGGCCTCGGTCCGGCTGAAGCTTTCTTT.

This clone was picked up a small number of times. The chain links TRBV11-3 to TRBJ1-4; D is possibly TRBD1 (5 bases). The length of the CDR3 is 14 residues. Germline loops: CDR1 SGHNT, CDR2 YENEEA. Between the trimmed V and J ends, which lost 3 bases and 5 bases, there was a span of 10 bases. In DNA form, the CDR3 reads TGTGCCAGCAGCTTGGGGCAGCCCAATGAAAAACTGTTTTTT. It is translated as CASSLGQPNEKLFF.